This TCR beta chain came from a study of OX40 agonist ivuxolimab in advanced cancers. General study points: More expanded clones were found, on average, in CD8+ than in CD4+ T cells.

The CDR3 has 14 amino acids. J lost 6 bases, V lost 6 bases, and 5 bases had no gene match. Germline V gene data show CDR1 as LNHDA and CDR2 as SQIVND (reference sequence). In the case of this clone: What it binds is unknown.

The data were produced by immunoSEQ multiplex PCR, yet TCRdb's version contains in-frame clones alone and is incomplete. The sample includes 70,000 to 100,000 clones, around 84% of them seen just once. The material sequenced was CD4+ or CD8+ T cells sorted from blood, taken in a trial of the OX40 agonist ivuxolimab. This sequence was found in an adult with an advanced solid tumor such as melanoma, head and neck, liver or kidney cancer. The chain employs TRBV19 and TRBJ2-2; 9 nucleotides line up with TRBD1. The CDR3 sequence is CASSDGQGSGELFF. DNA for the CDR3: TGTGCCAGTAGCGACGGACAGGGGTCCGGGGAGCTGTTTTTT.